This TCR beta chain was recorded in a study of blood T cell repertoires in COVID-19. Source study methods: Amplifying reference gene primers gave estimates of nucleated cell counts. Measured with immunoSEQ multiplex PCR; TCRdb has only the in-frame clones, and not every one. The V and J calls and clone size were taken over from that table, and D and trimming were inferred from the DNA. The profile shows hundreds of thousands of clones, around 85% of them singletons. V trimming: 4 bases; J trimming: 4 bases; junction bases outside the gene matches: 3. The CDR3 loop spans 14 amino acids. Germline V gives CDR1 SGHKS, CDR2 YYEKEE (reference sequence).

Sequencing used peripheral blood. The receptor's source is a woman aged 25 to 39 who had recovered from COVID-19. The chain has TRBV5-5 and TRBJ2-7, with TRBD1 matching over 12 bases. CDR3 DNA: TGTGCCAGCAGCCCGGGACAGGGGGCTTACGAGCAGTACTTC. Translated, it gives CASSPGQGAYEQYF.